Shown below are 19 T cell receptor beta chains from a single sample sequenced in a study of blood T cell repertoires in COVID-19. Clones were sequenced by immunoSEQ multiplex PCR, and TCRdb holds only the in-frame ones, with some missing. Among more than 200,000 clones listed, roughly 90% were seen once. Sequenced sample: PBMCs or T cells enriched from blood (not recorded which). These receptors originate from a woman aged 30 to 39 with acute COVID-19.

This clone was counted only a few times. The CDR3 reads CASSRDTEPQHF. The CDR3 DNA sequence: TGTGCCAGCAGCAGGGACACTGAACCCCAGCATTTT. This chain links TRBV6-6 with TRBJ1-5; TRBD1 is a possible D gene (6 bases). Deletions cut 6 bases from V and 10 bases from J, with 13 bases between. The CDR3 is made up of 12 amino acids. Germline CDR1 MNHNY, CDR2 SVGAGI (reference sequence).

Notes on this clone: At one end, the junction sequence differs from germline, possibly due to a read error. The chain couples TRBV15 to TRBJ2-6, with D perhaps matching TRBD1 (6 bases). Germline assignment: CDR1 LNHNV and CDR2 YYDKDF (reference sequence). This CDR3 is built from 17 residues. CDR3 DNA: TGTGCCACCAGCGGAGAAACAACAGGGTCTGGGGCCAACGTCCTGACTTTC. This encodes CATSGETTGSGANVLTF.

The CDR3 is CASSFGRSNTDTQYF. The CDR3 coding sequence is TGTGCCAGCAGCTTTGGGAGATCGAACACAGATACGCAGTATTTT. The J gene is TRBJ2-3, the V gene TRBV5-4, with D perhaps TRBD2 (5 bases). CDR3 size: 15 residues. Between the trimmed V and J ends, which lost 2 bases and 2 bases, there was a span of 12 bases. Germline assignment: CDR1 SGHNT and CDR2 YYREEE (reference sequence).

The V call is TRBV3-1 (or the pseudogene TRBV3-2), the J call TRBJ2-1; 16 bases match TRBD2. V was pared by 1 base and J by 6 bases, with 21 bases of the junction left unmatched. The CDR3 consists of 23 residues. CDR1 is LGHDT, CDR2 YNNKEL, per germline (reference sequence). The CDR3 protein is CASSQGTAPPSEGTSGRANEQFF. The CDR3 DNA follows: TGTGCCAGCAGCCAAGGGACGGCCCCACCAAGCGAGGGGACTAGCGGGAGGGCCAATGAGCAGTTCTTC.

Here the CDR3 reads CASSFFSGLADEQYF. The CDR3 DNA sequence: TGTGCCAGCAGTTTTTTTTCCGGGCTAGCCGACGAGCAGTACTTC. The chain combines TRBV28 with TRBJ2-7, with D maybe TRBD2 (5 bases). V was shortened by 3 bases and J by 5 bases, with 17 bases between the two germline ends. Germline CDR1 reads MDHEN; CDR2 reads SYDVKM. The CDR3 is 15 amino acids.

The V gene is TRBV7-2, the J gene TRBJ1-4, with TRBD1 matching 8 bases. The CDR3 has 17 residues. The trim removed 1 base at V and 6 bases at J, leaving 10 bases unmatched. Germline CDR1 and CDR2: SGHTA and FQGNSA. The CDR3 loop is CASSLGPAGQGHEKLFF. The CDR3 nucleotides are TGTGCCAGCAGCTTAGGCCCGGCCGGACAGGGACATGAAAAACTGTTTTTT.

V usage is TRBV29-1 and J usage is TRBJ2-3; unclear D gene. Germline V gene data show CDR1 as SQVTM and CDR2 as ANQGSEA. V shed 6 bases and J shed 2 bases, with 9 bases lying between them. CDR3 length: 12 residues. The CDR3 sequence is CSVDAHTDTQYF. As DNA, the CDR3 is TGCAGCGTAGATGCACACACAGATACGCAGTATTTT.

The CDR3 nucleotides are TGTGCCAGCAGTGGGACAAGAAATCAGCCCCAGCATTTT. Protein: CASSGTRNQPQHF. The chain recombines TRBV27 with TRBJ1-5; weak D call: TRBD1 (6 bases). Germline V lookup: CDR1 MNHEY, CDR2 SMNVEV (reference sequence). The CDR3 runs 13 residues. V lost 5 bases and J lost 4, with 9 bases in between.

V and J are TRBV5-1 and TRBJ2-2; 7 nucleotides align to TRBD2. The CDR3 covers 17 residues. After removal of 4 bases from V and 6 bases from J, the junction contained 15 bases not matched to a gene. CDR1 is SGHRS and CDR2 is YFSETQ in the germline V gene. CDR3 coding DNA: TGCGCCAGCAGCATCCGAGGCGGGACTACTAACGCCGGGGAGCTGTTTTTT. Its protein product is CASSIRGGTTNAGELFF.

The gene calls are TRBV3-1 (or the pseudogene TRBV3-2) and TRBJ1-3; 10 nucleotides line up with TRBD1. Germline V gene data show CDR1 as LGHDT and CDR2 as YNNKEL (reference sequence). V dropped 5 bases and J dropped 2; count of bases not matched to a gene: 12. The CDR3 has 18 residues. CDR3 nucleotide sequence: TGTGCCAGCAGCTTTCTAGGTCGACAGGGGGCTGCTGGAAACACCATATATTTT. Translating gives CASSFLGRQGAAGNTIYF.

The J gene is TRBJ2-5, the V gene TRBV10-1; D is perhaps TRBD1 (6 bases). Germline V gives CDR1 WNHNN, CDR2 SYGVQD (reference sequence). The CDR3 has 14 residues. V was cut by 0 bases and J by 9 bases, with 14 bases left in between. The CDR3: CASSESKDPGAQYF. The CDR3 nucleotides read TGCGCCAGCAGTGAGTCGAAGGATCCAGGGGCCCAGTACTTC.

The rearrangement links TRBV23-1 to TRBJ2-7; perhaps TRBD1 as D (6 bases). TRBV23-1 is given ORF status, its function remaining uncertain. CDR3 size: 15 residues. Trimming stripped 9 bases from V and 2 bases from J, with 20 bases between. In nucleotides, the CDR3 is TGCGCCAGGACAAAACAGGGCCCCCGGACCTACGAGCAGTACTTC. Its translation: CARTKQGPRTYEQYF.

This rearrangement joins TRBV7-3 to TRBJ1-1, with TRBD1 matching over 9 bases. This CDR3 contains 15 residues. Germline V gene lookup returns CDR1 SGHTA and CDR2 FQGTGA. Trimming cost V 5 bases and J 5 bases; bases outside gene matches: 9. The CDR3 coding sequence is TGTGCCAGCAGCGCCCAACAGGGGGCGGATACTGAAGCTTTCTTT. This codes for CASSAQQGADTEAFF.

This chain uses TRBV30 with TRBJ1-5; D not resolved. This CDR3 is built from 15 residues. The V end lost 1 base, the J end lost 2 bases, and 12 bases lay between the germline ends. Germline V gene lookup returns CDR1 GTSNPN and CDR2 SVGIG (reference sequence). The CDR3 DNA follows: TGTGCCTGGAGTGCCCTGCATGGAGGCAATCAGCCCCAGCATTTT. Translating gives CAWSALHGGNQPQHF.

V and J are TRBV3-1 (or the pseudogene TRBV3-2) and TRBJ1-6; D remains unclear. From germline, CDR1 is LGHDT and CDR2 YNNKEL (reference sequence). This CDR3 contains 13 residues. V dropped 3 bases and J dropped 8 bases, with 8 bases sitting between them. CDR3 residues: CASSQSRDSPLHF. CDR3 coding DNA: TGTGCCAGCAGCCAGTCTCGGGATTCACCCCTCCACTTT.

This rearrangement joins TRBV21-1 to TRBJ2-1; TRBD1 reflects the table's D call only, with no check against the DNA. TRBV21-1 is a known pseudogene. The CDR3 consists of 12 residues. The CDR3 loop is CASSRTGDEQFF. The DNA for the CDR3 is TGTGCCAGCAGCAGGACAGGGGATGAGCAGTTCTTC.

The CDR3 is CASRLTGTGHEQFF. The CDR3 nucleotides read TGCGCCAGCAGACTAACGGGGACAGGGCATGAGCAGTTCTTC. V gene TRBV4-1 combines with J gene TRBJ2-1; 9 nucleotides match TRBD1. The CDR3 sequence is 14 residues long. V dropped 6 bases and J dropped 8; count of bases not matched to a gene: 8. The germline V gene encodes CDR1 MGHRA and CDR2 YSYEKL.

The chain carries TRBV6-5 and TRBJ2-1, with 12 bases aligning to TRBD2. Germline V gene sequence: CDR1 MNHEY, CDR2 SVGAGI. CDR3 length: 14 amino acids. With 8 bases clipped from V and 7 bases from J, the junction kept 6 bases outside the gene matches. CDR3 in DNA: TGTGCCAGCGGACTAGCGGGGATTGGGAATGAGCAGTTCTTC. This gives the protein CASGLAGIGNEQFF.

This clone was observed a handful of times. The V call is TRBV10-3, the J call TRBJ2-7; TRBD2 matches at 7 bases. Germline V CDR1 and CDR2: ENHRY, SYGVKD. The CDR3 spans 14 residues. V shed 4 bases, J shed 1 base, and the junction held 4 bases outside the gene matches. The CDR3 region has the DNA TGTGCCATCAGTGGAGGCGGGGGTTCCTACGAGCAGTACTTC. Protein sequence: CAISGGGGSYEQYF.